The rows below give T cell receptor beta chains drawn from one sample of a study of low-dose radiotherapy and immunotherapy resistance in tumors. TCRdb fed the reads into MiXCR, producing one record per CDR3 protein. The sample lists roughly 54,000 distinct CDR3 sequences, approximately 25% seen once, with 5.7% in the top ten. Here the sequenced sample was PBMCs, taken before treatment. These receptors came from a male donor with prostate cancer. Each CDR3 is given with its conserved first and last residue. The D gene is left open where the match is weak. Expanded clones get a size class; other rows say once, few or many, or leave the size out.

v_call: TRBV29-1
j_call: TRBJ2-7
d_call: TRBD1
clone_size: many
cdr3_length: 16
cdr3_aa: CSVGDRGRWSRSEQYF
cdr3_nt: TGCAGCGTTGGGGACAGGGGGCGATGGTCGAGATCCGAGCAGTACTTC

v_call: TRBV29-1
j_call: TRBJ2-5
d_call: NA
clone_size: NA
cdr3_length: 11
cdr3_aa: CSVVSGVTQYF
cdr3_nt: TGCAGCGTTGTTTCTGGGGTGACCCAGTACTTC

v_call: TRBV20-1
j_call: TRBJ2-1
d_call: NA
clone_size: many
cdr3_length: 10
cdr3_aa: CSVERAEQFF
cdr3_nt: TGCAGTGTAGAACGGGCTGAGCAGTTCTTC

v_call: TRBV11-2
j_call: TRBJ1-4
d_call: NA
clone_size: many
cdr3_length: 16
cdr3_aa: CASSRLRQGRNEKLFF
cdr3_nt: TGTGCCAGCAGCCGCCTTCGGCAGGGGAGAAATGAAAAACTGTTTTTT

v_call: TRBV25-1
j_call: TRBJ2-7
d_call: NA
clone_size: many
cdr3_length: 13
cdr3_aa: CASSESGPYEQYF
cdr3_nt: TGTGCCAGCAGTGAATCCGGCCCCTACGAGCAGTACTTC

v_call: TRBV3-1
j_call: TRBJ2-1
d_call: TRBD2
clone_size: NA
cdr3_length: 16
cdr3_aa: CASSPGPAGGLAEQFF
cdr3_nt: TGTGCCAGCAGCCCGGGACCGGCGGGAGGGCTGGCTGAGCAGTTCTTC

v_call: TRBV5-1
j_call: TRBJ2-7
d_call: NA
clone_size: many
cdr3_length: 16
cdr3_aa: CASSLVLGGQAYEQYF
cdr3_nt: TGCGCCAGCAGCTTGGTTTTGGGAGGCCAGGCCTACGAGCAGTACTTC

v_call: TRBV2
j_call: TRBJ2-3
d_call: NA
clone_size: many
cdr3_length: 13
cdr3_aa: CASSEAMGGPPDF
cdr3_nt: TGTGCCAGCAGTGAAGCGATGGGCGGGCCCCCGGATTTT

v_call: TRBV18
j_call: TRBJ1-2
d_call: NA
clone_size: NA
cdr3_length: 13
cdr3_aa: CASSPREEGGYTF
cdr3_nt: TGTGCCAGCTCACCAAGGGAGGAAGGCGGCTACACCTTC

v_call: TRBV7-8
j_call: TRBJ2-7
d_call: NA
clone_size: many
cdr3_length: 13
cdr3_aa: CASSLAQSYEQYF
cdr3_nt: TGTGCCAGCAGCTTAGCGCAGAGCTACGAGCAGTACTTC

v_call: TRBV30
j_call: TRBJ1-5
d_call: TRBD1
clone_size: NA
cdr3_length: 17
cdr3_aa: CAWSSTSRQGRHQPQHF
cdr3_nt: TGTGCCTGGAGTTCCACCAGCCGACAGGGCCGCCATCAGCCCCAGCATTTT

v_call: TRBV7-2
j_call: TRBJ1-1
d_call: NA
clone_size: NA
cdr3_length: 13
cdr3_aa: CASSLVQDTEAFF
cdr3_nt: TGTGCCAGCAGCTTAGTTCAGGACACTGAAGCTTTCTTT

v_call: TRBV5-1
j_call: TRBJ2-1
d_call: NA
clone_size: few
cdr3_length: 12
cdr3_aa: CASSLGNNEQFF
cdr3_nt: TGCGCCAGCAGCTTGGGGAACAATGAGCAGTTCTTC

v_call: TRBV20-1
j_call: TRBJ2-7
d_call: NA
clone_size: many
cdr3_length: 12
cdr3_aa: CSASRPPWEQYF
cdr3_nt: TGCAGTGCTAGCCGTCCCCCTTGGGAGCAGTACTTC

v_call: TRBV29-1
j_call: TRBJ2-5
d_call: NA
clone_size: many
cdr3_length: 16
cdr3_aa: CSVVPPGQGGLETQYF
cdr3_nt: TGCAGCGTAGTACCCCCGGGGCAGGGAGGCTTAGAGACCCAGTACTTC

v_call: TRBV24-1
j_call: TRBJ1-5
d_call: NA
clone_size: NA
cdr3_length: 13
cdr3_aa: CATSDVGNQPQHF
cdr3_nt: TGTGCCACCAGTGACGTGGGAAATCAGCCCCAGCATTTT

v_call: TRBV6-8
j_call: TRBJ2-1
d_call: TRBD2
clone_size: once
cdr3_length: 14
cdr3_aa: CASSDVSGSNFQFF
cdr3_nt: TGTGCCAGCAGTGACGTAAGCGGGAGTAATTTCCAGTTCTTC

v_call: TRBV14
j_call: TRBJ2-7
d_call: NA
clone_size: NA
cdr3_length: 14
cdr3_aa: CASSTLGTDYEQYF
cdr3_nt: TGTGCCAGCAGCACTCTAGGGACTGACTACGAGCAGTACTTC

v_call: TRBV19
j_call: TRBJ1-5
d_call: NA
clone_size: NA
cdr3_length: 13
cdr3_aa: CASSPYSNQPQHF
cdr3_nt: TGTGCCAGTAGCCCCTATAGCAATCAGCCCCAGCATTTT

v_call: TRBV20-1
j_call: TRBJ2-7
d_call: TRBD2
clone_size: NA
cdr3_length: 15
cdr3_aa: CSADPGTSKEYEQYF
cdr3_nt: TGCAGTGCGGATCCCGGGACTAGTAAAGAATACGAGCAGTACTTC

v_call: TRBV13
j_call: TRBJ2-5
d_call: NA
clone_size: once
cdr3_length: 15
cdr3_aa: CASSGLRGRQETRYF
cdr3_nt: TGTGCCAGCAGTGGTTTGCGGGGGCGACAAGAGACCCGGTACTTC

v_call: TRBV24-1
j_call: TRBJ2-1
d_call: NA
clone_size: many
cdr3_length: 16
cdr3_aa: CATSGPMKGSYNEQFF
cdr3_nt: TGTGCCACCAGTGGCCCAATGAAGGGTTCCTACAATGAGCAGTTCTTC

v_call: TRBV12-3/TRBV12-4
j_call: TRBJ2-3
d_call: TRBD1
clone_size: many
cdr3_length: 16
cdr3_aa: CASSSPAGTGGDTQYF
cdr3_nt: TGTGCCAGCAGTTCCCCCGCCGGGACAGGGGGAGATACGCAGTATTTT

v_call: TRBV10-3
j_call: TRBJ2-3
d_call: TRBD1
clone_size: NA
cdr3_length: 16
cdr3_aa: CAMSPSGTGFTDTQYF
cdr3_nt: TGTGCCATGAGCCCCTCCGGGACAGGGTTCACAGATACGCAGTATTTT

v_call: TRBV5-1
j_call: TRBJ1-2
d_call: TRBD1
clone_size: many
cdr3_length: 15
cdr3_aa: CASRGGQGNFYGYTF
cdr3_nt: TGCGCCAGCAGGGGGGGACAGGGTAACTTCTATGGCTACACCTTC

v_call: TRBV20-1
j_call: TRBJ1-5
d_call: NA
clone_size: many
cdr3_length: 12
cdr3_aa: CSATEGYQPQHF
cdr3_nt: TGCAGTGCTACTGAGGGGTATCAGCCCCAGCATTTT

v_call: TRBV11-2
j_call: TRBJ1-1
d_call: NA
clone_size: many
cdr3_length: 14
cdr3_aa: CASSLVDTRTEAFF
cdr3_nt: TGTGCCAGCAGCTTAGTGGATACCCGCACTGAAGCTTTCTTT

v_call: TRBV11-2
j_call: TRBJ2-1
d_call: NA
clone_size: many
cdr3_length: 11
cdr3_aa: CASSFRDEQFF
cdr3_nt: TGTGCCAGCAGCTTTCGGGATGAGCAGTTCTTC

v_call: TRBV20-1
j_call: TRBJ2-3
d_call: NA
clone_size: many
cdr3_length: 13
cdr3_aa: CSAPPGLTDTQYF
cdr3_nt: TGCAGTGCCCCTCCTGGCCTGACAGATACGCAGTATTTT

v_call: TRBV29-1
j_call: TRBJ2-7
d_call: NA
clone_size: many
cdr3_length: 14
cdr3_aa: CSVGGGYGTYEQYF
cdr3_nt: TGCAGCGTTGGTGGGGGGTACGGGACCTACGAGCAGTACTTC

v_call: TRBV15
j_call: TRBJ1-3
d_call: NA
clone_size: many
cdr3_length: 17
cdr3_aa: CATTPDSRSSSGNTIYF
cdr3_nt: TGTGCCACCACCCCGGACAGCCGATCGAGCTCTGGAAACACCATATATTTT

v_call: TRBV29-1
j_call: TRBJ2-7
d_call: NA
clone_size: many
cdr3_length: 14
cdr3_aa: CSAQKGLNTYEQYF
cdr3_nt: TGCAGCGCTCAGAAGGGACTCAATACCTACGAGCAGTACTTC